The source of this TCR beta chain is a study of glioma-infiltrating T cells after dendritic cell vaccination (dated by TCRdb to 2015 to 2016). Regarding the study in general: Of the 15 or so glioblastoma patients in the cohort, all drawn from Phase I and II dendritic cell vaccination trials, 9 were newly diagnosed and 6 had recurrent disease. Patients received autologous tumor lysate-pulsed dendritic cell vaccination between about 2003 and 2013. The vaccine was prepared from monocyte-derived dendritic cells that were cultured for more than six days with IL-4 and GM-CSF and then pulsed overnight with autologous tumor lysate. Three intradermal dendritic cell vaccine injections were administered to patients at biweekly intervals in the arm below the axilla. Survival after dendritic cell vaccination was correlated with TCR sequencing metrics, such as TIL content and the overlap between tumor and blood repertoires. Deep sequencing of TCR beta CDR3 regions was used to quantify tumor-infiltrating lymphocyte content and compare tumor and blood repertoires in dendritic cell-vaccinated glioblastoma patients. General conclusions and limits of the study: The three-group TCR overlap response model was characterized as speculative, and prospective validation of the model was stated to be required. Higher estimated pretreatment TIL content predicted longer time to progression and overall survival after dendritic cell vaccination. The cohort was small and heterogeneous, with few patients having full blood and tumor sets and even fewer initial-recurrent tumor pairs. TCR clonality showed no direct relationship with survival, which suggests that a diverse polyclonal response may matter.

For CDR1 and CDR2, the germline V gene lists SGHAT and FQNNGV. CDR3 length: 16 amino acids, cysteine to phenylalanine. Only the CDR3 portion is preserved as DNA: 48 bases, with reading frame beginning at the first base. V and J are trimmed by 0 bases and 4 bases, and the gene matches miss 3 bases of the junction. The immunoSEQ assay amplified TCRB CDR3 regions from approximately 2 micrograms of genomic DNA, or from all available DNA when less than that amount was available. Multiplex PCR used 60 forward primers for TCR V beta segments and 13 reverse primers for J beta segments. To estimate the number of reads per starting template, synthetic control templates were added to each sample at limiting dilution. Sequencing produced 87 bp reads on the Illumina HiSeq System. The paper's data handling went like this. PCR and sequencing errors were removed by a nearest neighbor algorithm that merged closely related sequences. TCR overlap was defined as the percentage of unique tumor TCR beta sequences that were also present in the same patient's peripheral blood. TCRdb's version of the immuneACCESS table is confined to in-frame rearrangements and falls short of the full clone set. An unresolved V gene accounts for under half of the shortfall where checked; the remainder is of unknown origin. That table is the source of V, J and clone size, and D and trimming were worked out from the DNA. Within this sample are under 100,000 clones, with around 90% of them counted one time only. The leading ten clones occupy about 3% of the sample.

This clone was seen only once. Its antigen is unknown. No per-base quality is available; no much larger clone lies one base away. Patients were selected for having adequate residual fresh-frozen tumor tissue and more than two years of available survival data. Molecular status otherwise varied across the glioblastoma patients, but none of them carried an isocitrate dehydrogenase mutation. PBMC collection took place before vaccination, two weeks after the third vaccination, and at tumor progression if progression occurred. The Qiagen DNeasy Blood extraction Kit was used for extraction of genomic DNA. The receptor comes from a human donor with glioblastoma. The sequencing here drew on blood, taken before dendritic cell vaccination. In this chain, TRBV11-2 is recombined with TRBJ1-4; 9 bases in the junction line up with TRBD1. The DNA is TGTGCCAGCAGCTTAGACCGGACAGGGGTTAATGAAAAACTGTTTTTT. This gives the protein CASSLDRTGVNEKLFF.